A selection of T cell receptor beta chains follows, all from one sample in a study of T cell responses to AZD1222 COVID-19 vaccine. Produced via immunoSEQ multiplex PCR; TCRdb's table is partial and in-frame only. The table lists about 170,000 clones, over 90% of them singletons. This specimen was peripheral blood, taken on day 0 of AZD1222 vaccination. Receptors originate from an adult in good health. CDR3s include the opening cysteine and the closing phenylalanine or tryptophan. Fields, in order: CDR3 DNA, CDR3 protein, V gene, CDR3 length, clone size, J gene, D gene. A D gene is named only where the DNA matches it firmly. Some rows mark clone size as missing; the rest say once, few, many or name a class of expanded clone.

TGTGCCAGCAGTTTACGGCAGGTGAGCCCCAATGAGCAGTTCTTC | CASSLRQVSPNEQFF | TRBV27 | 15 | . | TRBJ2-1 | .
TGTGCCAGTACCACAGGCTACTATGGCTACACCTTC | CASTTGYYGYTF | TRBV19 | 12 | . | TRBJ1-2 | .
TGTGCCAGCAGTCTACTGGATAACGAGCAGTACTTC | CASSLLDNEQYF | TRBV6-1 | 12 | . | TRBJ2-7 | .
TGTGCCAGCAGTCCCCTTTGGACAGAAATAGCCTTTAAAAACATTCAGTACTTC | CASSPLWTEIAFKNIQYF | TRBV6-6 | 18 | . | TRBJ2-4 | .
TGTGCCAGCAGTGGGACCGTAAAACCGGAGTACACCGGGGAGCTGTTTTTT | CASSGTVKPEYTGELFF | TRBV6-1 | 17 | . | TRBJ2-2 | .
TGTGCCAGCAGTGAACGAGGTTGGGGGAGCAATCAGCCCCAGCATTTT | CASSERGWGSNQPQHF | TRBV6-1 | 16 | . | TRBJ1-5 | .
TGTGCCAGCAGTGGCGATCTGTCAGTTGTGGGTCAGCCCCAGCATTTT | CASSGDLSVVGQPQHF | TRBV2 | 16 | . | TRBJ1-5 | .
TGTGCCAGCAGCTTAGGTACGGGGAGAGATGGCTACACCTTC | CASSLGTGRDGYTF | TRBV11-2 | 14 | . | TRBJ1-2 | .
TGTGCCAGTAGTTCCCGGGACAGTAATGAAAAACTGTTTTTT | CASSSRDSNEKLFF | TRBV19 | 14 | once | TRBJ1-4 | TRBD1
TGTGCCAGTCTGAACAGGTGGGGTCACAGTGAGCAGTTCTTC | CASLNRWGHSEQFF | TRBV25-1 | 14 | . | TRBJ2-1 | .
TGTGCCAGCAGCCCCCGGTTGACCGGGGCTAACTATGGCTACACCTTC | CASSPRLTGANYGYTF | TRBV9 | 16 | . | TRBJ1-2 | .
TGTGCCAGCAGTTTATTGGGAACTGGGGCCAACGTCCTGACTTTC | CASSLLGTGANVLTF | TRBV27 | 15 | . | TRBJ2-6 | .
TGTGCCAGCAGAATAGCGGGGGGCCGCAATGAGCAGTTCTTC | CASRIAGGRNEQFF | TRBV7-2 | 14 | . | TRBJ2-1 | TRBD2
TGCGCCAGCAGCCAAGATCAGTTAGGGTCCGGCAATTCACCCCTCCACTTT | CASSQDQLGSGNSPLHF | TRBV4-1 | 17 | . | TRBJ1-6 | .
TGTGCCAGCAGCTTGGAAATCCCAAACGAGCAGTACTTC | CASSLEIPNEQYF | TRBV5-8 | 13 | . | TRBJ2-7 | .
TGTGCCAGCAGGGCCCCGGACAGGGGCTATGGCTACACCTTC | CASRAPDRGYGYTF | TRBV25-1 | 14 | once | TRBJ1-2 | TRBD1
TGTGCCAGCAGCCCGAGGAGAACCGCGAACACCGGGGAGCTGTTTTTT | CASSPRRTANTGELFF | TRBV3-1/TRBV3-2 | 16 | . | TRBJ2-2 | .
TGCGCCAGCAGTAGACTAGCGGGGTACGAGCAGTACTTC | CASSRLAGYEQYF | TRBV10-1 | 13 | . | TRBJ2-7 | TRBD2
TGTGCCAGCCTGGACAGGAACTATGGCTACACCTTC | CASLDRNYGYTF | TRBV6-5 | 12 | few | TRBJ1-2 | TRBD1
TGCGCCAGCAGCCACGGTAGTGAGCAGTTCTTC | CASSHGSEQFF | TRBV4-1 | 11 | . | TRBJ2-1 | .
TGTGCCAGTAGTCCGGGGGAGGGGAGCTCTGGAAACACCATATATTTT | CASSPGEGSSGNTIYF | TRBV19 | 16 | . | TRBJ1-3 | .
TGCGCCAGCAGCCAAGATCGGATTGCGACTAACTATGGCTACACCTTC | CASSQDRIATNYGYTF | TRBV4-1 | 16 | . | TRBJ1-2 | .
TGTGCCAGCTCACTTGCAGTGGACACTGAAGCTTTCTTT | CASSLAVDTEAFF | TRBV18 | 13 | . | TRBJ1-1 | .
TGTGCCAGCATTGTCGAAAATAATTCACCCCTCCACTTT | CASIVENNSPLHF | TRBV2 | 13 | . | TRBJ1-6 | .
TGTGCCAGCTATAGCGGGGGGGGAGATACGCAGTATTTT | CASYSGGGDTQYF | TRBV19 | 13 | . | TRBJ2-3 | TRBD2
TGTGCCAGCTCCCTCCGGGACTATGGCTACACCTTC | CASSLRDYGYTF | TRBV18 | 12 | . | TRBJ1-2 | .
TGTGCCAGCAGCTTAGATGGGGGTCAGTACAGTAGTTCTACTGAAGCTTTCTTT | CASSLDGGQYSSSTEAFF | TRBV11-2 | 18 | . | TRBJ1-1 | .
TGTGCCAGCAGTGAGGAGGGACCGAACACTGAAGCTTTCTTT | CASSEEGPNTEAFF | TRBV6-1 | 14 | . | TRBJ1-1 | .
TGTGCCAGCATAGGACTCCTGAAAGAAGCTTTCTTT | CASIGLLKEAFF | TRBV3-1/TRBV3-2 | 12 | . | TRBJ1-1 | .
TGTGCCAGCAGCTTAGGGGGTCTAGCGGGAGGTCTCTACAATGAGCAGTTCTTC | CASSLGGLAGGLYNEQFF | TRBV11-2 | 18 | . | TRBJ2-1 | TRBD2
TGTGCCAGTAGTATGGGACTAGCGGCTCAGTACTTC | CASSMGLAAQYF | TRBV19 | 12 | . | TRBJ2-4 | TRBD2
TGTGCCAGCAGCTTGGCCGGAGGACAATATGGCTACACCTTC | CASSLAGGQYGYTF | TRBV5-5 | 14 | . | TRBJ1-2 | .
TGTGCCAGCAGCTTTGTTTTTGGTCCCGATCCCCAGCATTTT | CASSFVFGPDPQHF | TRBV12-1 | 14 | . | TRBJ1-5 | .
TGTGCCAGCAGCGGAACCCCCAACCAGGGAAACACCATATATTTT | CASSGTPNQGNTIYF | TRBV9 | 15 | . | TRBJ1-3 | .
TGTGCCAGCTCTTTACAGGGACAGAATATTGAAGCTTTCTTT | CASSLQGQNIEAFF | TRBV18 | 14 | . | TRBJ1-1 | TRBD1
TGTGCCAGCAGCTTACCGACGGGGGGCAGCTCCTACAATGAGCAGTTCTTC | CASSLPTGGSSYNEQFF | TRBV11-2 | 17 | . | TRBJ2-1 | .
TGTGCAAGTCGCTTAGTCAACGGCGTGCCGATGTACTACGAGCAGTACTTC | CASRLVNGVPMYYEQYF | TRBV12-2 | 17 | . | TRBJ2-7 | .
TGCAGCGTAATCGAGGGTCCGGGGTATTTTTCACCCCTCCACTTT | CSVIEGPGYFSPLHF | TRBV29-1 | 15 | . | TRBJ1-6 | .
TGTGCCAGCAGCCAAGTCCCTAGTGGGACAGATACGCAGTATTTT | CASSQVPSGTDTQYF | TRBV3-1/TRBV3-2 | 15 | . | TRBJ2-3 | .
TGCGCCAGCAGCCTCGAGCCCGCGAACACCGGGGAGCTGTTTTTT | CASSLEPANTGELFF | TRBV5-1 | 15 | . | TRBJ2-2 | .
TGTGCCAGCACCCCATTTTATGGGGGGAACACTGAAGCTTTCTTT | CASTPFYGGNTEAFF | TRBV7-2 | 15 | . | TRBJ1-1 | .
TGTGCCAGCAGCTTCGTGGGAGGGGGGGAGACCCAGTACTTC | CASSFVGGGETQYF | TRBV7-9 | 14 | . | TRBJ2-5 | .
TGTGCCAGTAGTAGAAGTGCTCTTCAGTACTTC | CASSRSALQYF | TRBV19 | 11 | . | TRBJ2-4 | .
TGTGCCTGGACGGACAGGAATAATTCACCCCTCCACTTT | CAWTDRNNSPLHF | TRBV30 | 13 | . | TRBJ1-6 | TRBD1
TGTGCCAGCAGCTTAGATCTAGGAGAGACCCAGTACTTC | CASSLDLGETQYF | TRBV7-2 | 13 | . | TRBJ2-5 | .
TGTGCCACTTACCCGACAGGGGGTTCCTACGAGCAGTACTTC | CATYPTGGSYEQYF | TRBV2 | 14 | . | TRBJ2-7 | TRBD1
TGTGCCAGCAGCTTCAGGAAGTTAGGCACCGGGGAGCTGTTTTTT | CASSFRKLGTGELFF | TRBV7-7 | 15 | once | TRBJ2-2 | .